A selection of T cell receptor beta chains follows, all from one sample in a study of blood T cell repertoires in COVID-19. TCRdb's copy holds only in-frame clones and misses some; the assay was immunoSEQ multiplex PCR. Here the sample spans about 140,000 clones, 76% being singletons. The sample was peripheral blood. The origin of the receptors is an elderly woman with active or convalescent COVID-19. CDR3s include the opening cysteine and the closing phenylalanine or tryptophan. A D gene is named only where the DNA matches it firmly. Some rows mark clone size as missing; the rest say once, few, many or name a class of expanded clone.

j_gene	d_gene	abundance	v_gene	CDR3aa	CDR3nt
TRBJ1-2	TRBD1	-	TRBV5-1	CASSGGSTGGVAGYTF	TGCGCCAGCAGCGGGGGATCAACAGGGGGCGTTGCTGGCTACACCTTC
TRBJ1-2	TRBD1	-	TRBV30	CAWSVQTGYGYTF	TGTGCCTGGAGTGTACAGACAGGGTATGGCTACACCTTC
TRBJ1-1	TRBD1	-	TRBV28	CASSFWGTGDHTEAFF	TGTGCCAGCAGTTTTTGGGGGACAGGGGACCACACTGAAGCTTTCTTT
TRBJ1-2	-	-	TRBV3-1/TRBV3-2	CASSQDRRPAAGYTF	TGTGCCAGCAGCCAAGATAGGCGCCCGGCGGCAGGCTACACCTTC
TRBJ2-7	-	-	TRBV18	CASSPTSGDSYEQYF	TGTGCCAGCTCACCGACCAGCGGAGATTCCTACGAGCAGTACTTC
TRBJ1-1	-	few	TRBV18	CASSPRTASGDTEAFF	TGTGCCAGCTCACCAAGGACGGCCTCGGGGGACACTGAAGCTTTCTTT
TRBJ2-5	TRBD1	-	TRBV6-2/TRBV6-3	CASSTTGTQETQYF	TGTGCCAGCAGTACGACAGGGACCCAAGAGACCCAGTACTTC
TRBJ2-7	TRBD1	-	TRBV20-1	CSASGAGQGSYEQYF	TGCAGTGCTAGTGGGGCCGGACAGGGTTCCTACGAGCAGTACTTC
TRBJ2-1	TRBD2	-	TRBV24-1	CATSDSGTSGGPFRQFF	TGTGCCACCAGTGACAGTGGGACTAGCGGGGGCCCATTTCGGCAGTTCTTC
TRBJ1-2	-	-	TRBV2	CASSAGTTYGYTF	TGTGCCAGCAGTGCCGGGACAACCTATGGCTACACCTTC
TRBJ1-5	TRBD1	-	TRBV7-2	CASSRDRRNQPQHF	TGTGCCAGCAGCCGGGACAGGAGAAATCAGCCCCAGCATTTT
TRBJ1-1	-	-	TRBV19	CASKTSGHSNTEAFF	TGTGCCAGTAAAACCTCGGGACACTCGAACACTGAAGCTTTCTTT
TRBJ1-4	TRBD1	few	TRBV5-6	CASSLGTGVLWEKLFF	TGTGCCAGCAGCTTGGGGACAGGGGTGTTGTGGGAAAAACTGTTTTTT
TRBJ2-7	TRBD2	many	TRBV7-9	CASSLAGAAYEQYF	TGTGCCAGCAGCCTAGCGGGGGCCGCCTACGAGCAGTACTTC
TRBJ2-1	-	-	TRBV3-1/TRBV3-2	CASSQVAGEQFF	TGTGCCAGCAGCCAAGTTGCGGGGGAGCAGTTCTTC
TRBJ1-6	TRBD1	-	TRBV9	CASSPGFGQGSSPLHF	TGTGCCAGCAGCCCGGGTTTTGGACAGGGCAGTTCACCCCTCCACTTT
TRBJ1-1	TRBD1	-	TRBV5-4	CASSLDRGKNTEAFF	TGTGCCAGCAGCTTGGACAGGGGTAAGAACACTGAAGCTTTCTTT
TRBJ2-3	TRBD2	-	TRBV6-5	CASSYRGGTDTQYF	TGTGCCAGCAGTTACCGGGGGGGCACAGATACGCAGTATTTT
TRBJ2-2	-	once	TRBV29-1	CSVGGGRTGELFF	TGCAGCGTTGGGGGAGGCCGGACCGGGGAGCTGTTTTTT
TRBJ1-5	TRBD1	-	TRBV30	CAWSGGQGADQPQHF	TGTGCCTGGAGTGGGGGACAGGGGGCGGATCAGCCCCAGCATTTT
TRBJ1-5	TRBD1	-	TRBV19	CASRIQGSSNQPQHF	TGTGCCAGTAGAATACAGGGGTCTAGCAATCAGCCCCAGCATTTT
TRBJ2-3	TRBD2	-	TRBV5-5	CASRLLWTSGTDTQYF	TGTGCCAGCAGACTCCTGTGGACTAGCGGCACAGATACGCAGTATTTT
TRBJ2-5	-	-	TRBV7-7	CASSPTGNQETQYF	TGTGCTAGCAGCCCCACAGGAAACCAAGAGACCCAGTACTTC
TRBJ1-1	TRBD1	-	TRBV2	CASRGTGTNFLAGNTEAFF	TGTGCCAGCAGGGGGACAGGGACTAACTTCTTAGCGGGGAACACTGAAGCTTTCTTT
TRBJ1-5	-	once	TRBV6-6	CASSYLYQPQHF	TGTGCCAGCAGTTACCTTTATCAGCCCCAGCATTTT
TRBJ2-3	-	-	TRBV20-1	CSASSVDTQYF	TGCAGTGCTTCCTCCGTGGATACGCAGTATTTT
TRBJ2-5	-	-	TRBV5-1	CASSLHGTGEETQYF	TGCGCCAGCAGCTTGCACGGGACGGGGGAAGAGACCCAGTACTTC
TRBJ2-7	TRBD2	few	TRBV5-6	CASSLGLAGGEQYF	TGTGCCAGCAGCTTGGGACTAGCGGGGGGCGAGCAGTACTTC
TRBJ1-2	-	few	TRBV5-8	CASSWRRGGYTF	TGTGCCAGCAGCTGGAGGAGGGGTGGCTACACCTTC
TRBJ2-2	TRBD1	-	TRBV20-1	CSASGYRGAAGELFF	TGCAGTGCTAGTGGATACAGGGGGGCGGCCGGGGAGCTGTTTTTT
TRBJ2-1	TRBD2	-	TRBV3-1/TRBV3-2	CASSQVRGGVYNEQFF	TGTGCCAGCAGCCAAGTGCGGGGGGGCGTATACAATGAGCAGTTCTTC
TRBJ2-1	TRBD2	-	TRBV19	CASNTGGAGGLYEQFF	TGTGCCAGCAACACCGGAGGTGCGGGGGGCCTCTATGAGCAGTTCTTC
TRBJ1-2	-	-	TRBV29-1	CSVGGPRGGDGYTF	TGCAGCGTTGGAGGTCCGAGGGGCGGGGATGGCTACACCTTC
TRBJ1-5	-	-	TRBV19	CASRLGFINQPQHF	TGTGCCAGTAGATTGGGCTTTATCAATCAGCCCCAGCATTTT
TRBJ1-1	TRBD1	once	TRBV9	CASSEGAWTEAFF	TGTGCCAGCAGCGAGGGGGCCTGGACTGAAGCTTTCTTT
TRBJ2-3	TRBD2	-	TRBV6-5	CASKNGGGNTQYF	TGTGCCAGCAAGAACGGCGGGGGAAATACGCAGTATTTT
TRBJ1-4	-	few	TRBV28	CASRTQGSNEKLFF	TGTGCCAGCAGAACACAGGGATCTAATGAAAAACTGTTTTTT
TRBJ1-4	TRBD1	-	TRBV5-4	CASSHRSGTDNEKLFF	TGTGCCAGCAGCCACCGGTCAGGGACAGATAATGAAAAACTGTTTTTT
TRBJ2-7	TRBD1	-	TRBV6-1	CASSEVAGGRGEQYF	TGTGCCAGCAGTGAGGTCGCAGGGGGCCGGGGCGAGCAGTACTTC
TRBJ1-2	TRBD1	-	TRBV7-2	CASSTRQGWGYGYTF	TGTGCCAGCAGCACCAGACAGGGATGGGGCTATGGCTACACCTTC
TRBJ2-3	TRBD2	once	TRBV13	CASSPATSGVTDTQYF	TGTGCCAGCAGCCCTGCGACTAGCGGGGTGACAGATACGCAGTATTTT
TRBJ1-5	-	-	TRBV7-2	CASSLVGGSKNQPQHF	TGTGCCAGCAGCTTAGTCGGCGGCAGTAAAAATCAGCCCCAGCATTTT
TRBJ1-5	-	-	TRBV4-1	CASSQDPGNGNQPQHF	TGCGCCAGCAGCCAAGACCCGGGGAACGGCAATCAGCCCCAGCATTTT
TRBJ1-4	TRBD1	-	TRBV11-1	CASSVDRVGEKLFF	TGTGCCAGCAGCGTTGACAGGGTTGGTGAAAAACTGTTTTTT
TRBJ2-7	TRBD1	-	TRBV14	CASSFKTGVRYEQYF	TGTGCCAGCAGCTTTAAGACAGGGGTTCGCTACGAGCAGTACTTC
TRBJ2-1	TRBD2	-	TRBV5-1	CASSKTSGENEQFF	TGCGCCAGCAGCAAGACTAGCGGGGAAAATGAGCAGTTCTTC
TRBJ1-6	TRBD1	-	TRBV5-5	CASSFGQGGHSPLHF	TGTGCCAGCAGCTTTGGACAGGGAGGACACTCACCCCTCCACTTT